This record covers a single T cell receptor beta chain. The data derive from a study of blood T cell repertoires in COVID-19. Study-wide background: The United States, Italy and Spain provided the acute and convalescent COVID-19 samples. PBMCs, B-cell-depleted T cells, or T cells provided the cDNA or gDNA that made up the material.

CDR3 length equals 16 residues. In germline, CDR1 is SEHNR, CDR2 FQNEAQ (reference sequence). Trimming left V 1 base short and J 7 bases short, with 19 bases between. Per the original methods: For nucleated cells, counts were estimated from reference gene primer amplification. Generated by immunoSEQ multiplex PCR, the TCRdb table keeps only in-frame clones and is missing some. V and J calls and clone size are those listed in that table; D and trimming were worked out from the DNA. The sample has some 240,000 clones, approximately 82% seen once; the top ten hold roughly 1.4%. V gene TRBV7-9 combines with J gene TRBJ1-1; a possible D gene is TRBD1 (5 bases). The sequenced material came from peripheral blood. The sequence was obtained from a woman aged 40 to 50 who had recovered from COVID-19. In DNA, the CDR3 is TGTGCCAGCAGCTTAGACAGGTCCGATTTGGAAGTTGAAGCTTTCTTT. Translating it yields CASSLDRSDLEVEAFF.